These 2 T cell receptor beta chains were all obtained from the same sample, sequenced in a study of response to subunit inactivated influenza vaccine. TCRdb reprocessed the RT-PCR reads via MiXCR and lists one record per CDR3 protein. The data contain about 480,000 distinct CDR3 sequences, about 25% of them seen just once; the ten biggest clones take up 1.9%. The specimen was CD4+ T cells sorted from PBMCs, collected roughly 5 days after vaccination. These receptors originate from a man over 45 who received an inactivated influenza vaccine.

This clonotype was counted a single time. J is TRBJ2-2 and V is TRBV24-1; the D is unclear. The CDR3 covers 12 residues. The V end was cut by 7 bases, the J end by 3 bases, with 5 bases between. CDR1 is KGHDR and CDR2 is SFDVKD in the germline V gene. CDR3 protein: CATSSDTGELFF. CDR3 bases: TGTGCCACCAGCTCTGACACCGGGGAGCTGTTTTTT.

In this sample, this clonotype turned up a few times. This chain links TRBV7-9 with TRBJ1-4; D might be TRBD1 (5 bases). Between the trimmed V and J ends, which lost 4 bases and 5 bases, there was a span of 14 bases. Germline CDR1 and CDR2: SEHNR and FQNEAQ (reference sequence). This CDR3 spans 15 amino acids. This CDR3 is CASSSRDRVNEKLFF. The CDR3 DNA sequence: TGTGCCAGCAGCTCCCGGGACCGGGTGAATGAAAAACTGTTTTTT.